Below, 20 T cell receptor beta chains from the same sample are listed, as sequenced in a study of blood T cells in healthy people across ages. Through a sample-barcoded 5' primer and a J-beta primer mix, a second PCR was run for roughly 6 to 11 cycles. TCRdb re-called the 5' RACE reads through MiXCR, storing one row per CDR3 protein. The sample carries some 800,000 distinct CDR3 sequences, around 25% recorded once. In addition, the sample was reused for a study of T cells of mothers and their children.

The source material was blood. All receptors come from a boy aged 10-17 years in good health.

This rearrangement joins TRBV29-1 to TRBJ2-7, with 10 positions matching TRBD2. This CDR3 contains 14 residues. The junction had 6 bases not matched to a gene; V was cut back by 7 bases and J by 0 bases. CDR1 and CDR2 from the germline V gene are SQVTM and ANQGSEA. The CDR3 DNA is TGCAGCGCCGCCGGACTAGCGGCCTCCTACGAGCAGTACTTC. As protein: CSAAGLAASYEQYF.

This chain uses TRBV29-1 with TRBJ2-3, with 7 bases fitting TRBD2. The germline gives CDR1 SQVTM, CDR2 ANQGSEA. The CDR3 consists of 18 residues. The V gene end was trimmed by 6 bases and the J gene end by 0 bases; junction bases not matched to a gene: 18. The CDR3 spells CSVAGTNGNYASTDTQYF. The DNA of the CDR3 is TGCAGCGTAGCCGGGACTAACGGGAATTACGCTAGCACAGATACGCAGTATTTT.

This clonotype was detected a few times. V gene TRBV5-1 combines with J gene TRBJ2-5; TRBD2 agrees at 16 bases. The DNA matches TRBJ2-1 better at its end, which makes the J call doubtful. The CDR3 contains 19 residues. Germline loops: CDR1 SGHRS, CDR2 YFSETQ. The CDR3 loop reads CASSLAGLAGGSTVNEQFF. Here the CDR3 DNA reads TGCGCCAGCAGCTTGGCGGGACTAGCGGGAGGGTCTACCGTAAATGAGCAGTTCTTC.

This clonotype has a handful of counts. The genes are TRBV29-1 and TRBJ2-3, with D possibly being TRBD1 (5 bases). V lost 7 bases and J 3 bases, leaving 17 bases between the germline ends. CDR1 and CDR2 (germline): SQVTM, ANQGSEA. The CDR3 spans 14 residues. DNA of the CDR3: TGCAGCGCTGAGGTCAGGCAGGGAACAGATACGCAGTATTTT. Protein product: CSAEVRQGTDTQYF.

The chain combines TRBV5-4 with TRBJ2-5; 8 nucleotides line up with TRBD2. Losses at the gene ends were 4 bases for V and 5 bases for J; bases not matched to a gene: 7. Germline CDR1 is SGHNT and CDR2 is YYREEE (reference sequence). The CDR3 has 14 residues. The CDR3 bases are TGTGCCAGCAGCGTAGCGGGGAGGGAGGAGACCCAGTACTTC. As protein: CASSVAGREETQYF.

As to this clonotype: Mismatch with germline at one junction end may stem from a read error. This rearrangement joins TRBV7-2 to TRBJ2-5; maybe TRBD2 (7 bases). Germline loops: CDR1 SGHTA, CDR2 FQGNSA. This CDR3 has 14 residues. The CDR3 sequence is CASSFGGRGYEQNF. CDR3 DNA: TGTGCCAGCAGCTTCGGGGGGCGCGGCTACGAGCAGAACTTC.

This clonotype has a handful of counts. This chain joins TRBV6-6 and TRBJ1-2; the D gene is possibly TRBD1 (5 bases). The germline V gene encodes CDR1 MNHNY and CDR2 SVGAGI (reference sequence). There are 15 residues in the CDR3. The germline V and J ends were trimmed by 4 bases and 0 bases, with 12 bases remaining between them. This chain's CDR3 is CASSSGTLANYGYTF. In DNA, the CDR3 is TGTGCCAGCAGTTCCGGGACTTTAGCTAACTATGGCTACACCTTC.

The table lists this clonotype with a few counts. The chain employs TRBV4-1 and TRBJ1-5, with TRBD1 matching 7 bases. Germline V gene data show CDR1 as MGHRA and CDR2 as YSYEKL. The CDR3 runs 18 residues. V dropped 0 bases and J dropped 0; count of bases not matched to a gene: 8. The CDR3 region is CASSQDSLGQYSNQPQHF. In nucleotides, the CDR3 is TGCGCCAGCAGCCAAGATAGTTTGGGACAGTATAGCAATCAGCCCCAGCATTTT.

V usage is TRBV2 and J usage is TRBJ2-7; tentatively, D is TRBD2 (6 bases). Germline V gives CDR1 SNHLY, CDR2 FYNNEI. Trimming shortened V by 2 bases and J by 3 bases, and 14 bases separated the two germline ends. The CDR3 runs to 15 residues. CDR3 residues: CASSELIAVNYEQYF. In DNA form, the CDR3 reads TGTGCCAGCAGTGAACTGATAGCGGTGAACTACGAGCAGTACTTC.

The genes are TRBV6-2 or TRBV6-3 and TRBJ2-3; D remains unclear. Trimming cost V 5 bases and J 2 bases, with 20 bases left between them. Germline V gene lookup returns CDR1 MNHEY and CDR2 SVGEGT. The CDR3 is made up of 17 amino acids. CDR3 amino acids: CASSTWGIGANTDTQYF. DNA for the CDR3: TGTGCCAGCAGTACGTGGGGAATCGGCGCAAACACAGATACGCAGTATTTT.

This clonotype was found a few times. The chain links TRBV5-1 to TRBJ2-5, with D perhaps being TRBD1 or TRBD2 (6 bases each). The V end was cut by 4 bases, the J end by 5 bases, with 15 bases between. The CDR3 contains 14 residues. Germline V gene lookup returns CDR1 SGHRS and CDR2 YFSETQ. The CDR3 sequence is CASSIPGAVETQYF. The CDR3 DNA reads as TGCGCCAGCAGCATCCCGGGGGCAGTGGAGACCCAGTACTTC.

In its sample, this clonotype was seen a few times. The rearrangement joins TRBV5-1 to TRBJ2-5; D gene uncertain. Trimming stripped 4 bases from V and 3 bases from J, with 10 bases between. Germline lookup yields CDR1 SGHRS and CDR2 YFSETQ. CDR3 length: 13 residues. The CDR3 nucleotides are TGCGCCAGCAGCCCACTGACGGAAGAGACCCAGTACTTC. Translating gives CASSPLTEETQYF.

About this clonotype: One junction end disagrees with the germline gene, perhaps due to a read error. The rearrangement joins TRBV6-5 to TRBJ1-2, with TRBD1 identical over 11 bases. The CDR3 loop spans 15 amino acids. The germline gives CDR1 MNHEY, CDR2 SVGAGI. CDR3 loop: CASSGDRGVNYGNTF. The CDR3 DNA reads as TGTGCCAGCAGTGGGGACAGGGGGGTGAACTATGGCAACACCTTC.

The chain employs TRBV27 and TRBJ2-6; 10 bases are a match to TRBD1. V dropped 5 bases and J dropped 2; count of bases not matched to a gene: 12. This CDR3 contains 19 residues. Germline loops: CDR1 MNHEY, CDR2 SMNVEV (reference sequence). The DNA of the CDR3 is TGTGCCAGCAGTCCCTTCCCCGGGACAGGGGTTACTGGGGCCAACGTCCTGACTTTC. This codes for CASSPFPGTGVTGANVLTF. The full variable domain, in which reference TRBV27 and TRBJ2-6 provide the parts outside the CDR3, is EAQVTQNPRYLITVTGKKLTVTCSQNMNHEYMSWYRQDPGLGLRQIYYSMNVEVTDKGDVPEGYKVSRKEKRNFPLILESPSPNQTSLYFCASSPFPGTGVTGANVLTFGAGSRLTVL.

This rearrangement joins TRBV6-5 to TRBJ1-1, with no clear D. The CDR3 contains 13 residues. From germline, CDR1 is MNHEY and CDR2 SVGAGI. V was cut by 6 bases and J by 1 base, with 9 bases left in between. The CDR3 sequence is CASRPRQNTEAFF. The CDR3 DNA is TGTGCCAGCAGACCCCGACAGAACACTGAAGCTTTCTTT.

This clonotype showed up just a few times. At one boundary the junction diverges from the germline segment, which might be a read error. V gene TRBV9 combines with J gene TRBJ2-5, with D tentatively TRBD2 (5 bases). CDR3 size: 13 residues. Germline V lookup: CDR1 SGDLS, CDR2 YYNGEE. The CDR3 nucleotides read TGTGCCAGTAGCGTAGTTAATGGGGAGACCCAGTACTTC. It is translated as CASSVVNGETQYF.

Only a few counts were recorded for this clonotype. V gene TRBV3-1 combines with J gene TRBJ2-1, with D uncertain. This CDR3 comprises 13 residues. V lost 4 bases, J lost 9 bases, and 13 bases lay in between. Germline CDR1 reads LGHDT; CDR2 reads YNNKEL (reference sequence). The CDR3 DNA follows: TGTGCCAGCAGCCTAAGAGCCGTGGCTGAGCAGTTCTTC. It codes for CASSLRAVAEQFF.

This chain links TRBV29-1 with TRBJ2-5; maybe TRBD2 (6 bases). V was clipped by 6 bases and J by 9 bases, with 14 bases between them. Germline V gene data show CDR1 as SQVTM and CDR2 as ANQGSEA. The CDR3 consists of 11 residues. DNA for the CDR3: TGCAGCGTAGCCCCGACTAGGTCCCAGTACTTC. It is translated as CSVAPTRSQYF.

In the case of this clonotype: The junction and the germline gene differ at one end; a read error may be behind it. V gene TRBV4-3 combines with J gene TRBJ2-6, with D possibly TRBD2 on 7 matching bases. CDR1 and CDR2 from the germline V gene are LGHNA and YSLEER. This CDR3 is 16 amino acids long. CDR3 in amino acids: CASSQDPQAGASVLTF. In nucleotides, the CDR3 is TGCGCCAGCAGCCAAGACCCACAGGCGGGGGCCAGCGTCCTGACTTTC.

CDR3 sequence: CSALHRGEGETQYF. The DNA of the CDR3 is TGCAGTGCTCTCCACCGCGGAGAGGGAGAGACCCAGTACTTC. The chain carries TRBV20-1 and TRBJ2-5, with a possible D match to TRBD2 (5 bases). V dropped 5 bases and J dropped 4 bases, with 17 bases sitting between them. In germline, CDR1 is DFQATT, CDR2 SNEGSKA (reference sequence). The CDR3 extends over 14 amino acids.